The 29 T cell receptor beta chains listed next were all sequenced from one sample in a study of breast tumors, draining lymph nodes, adjacent tissues. The lymph nodes were axillary draining lymph nodes from breast cancer patients. TCRdb re-called the multiplex PCR reads through MiXCR, storing one row per CDR3 protein. This table has 130,000 or so distinct CDR3 sequences, about 30% appearing once. Input material: axillary lymph node tissue. Receptors were obtained from a female donor with breast cancer. Some clones in this sample may be carry-over from other donors' samples.

This clonotype occurred many times. The chain joins TRBV11-2 to TRBJ1-4; D may be TRBD1 (6 bases). The CDR3 length is 16 residues. CDR1 SGHAT and CDR2 FQNNGV come from the germline V gene. With 0 bases removed from V and 8 bases from J, the gap between germline ends came to 16 bases. CDR3 bases: TGTGCCAGCAGCTTAGATCGGGGGCATAGAAACGAAAAACTGTTTTTT. It yields the protein CASSLDRGHRNEKLFF.

This clonotype was seen more than once but under ten times. A read error may explain this, as a much larger clone is one base away. This chain links TRBV11-2 with TRBJ2-1; D remains ambiguous. CDR3 length: 14 residues. Trimming shortened V by 3 bases and J by 6 bases, and 12 bases separated the two germline ends. From germline, CDR1 is SGHAT and CDR2 FQNNGV. For the CDR3, the DNA is TGTGCCAGCAGCTTTTCCGATATTTCCAATGAGCAGTTCTTC. It encodes CASSFSDISNEQFF. Combining the CDR3 with reference TRBV11-2 and TRBJ2-1 gives the whole variable domain EAGVAQSPRYKIIEKRQSVAFWCNPISGHATLYWYQQILGQGPKLLIQFQNNGVVDDSQLPKDRFSAERLKGVDSTLKIQPAKLEDSAVYLCASSFSDISNEQFFGPGTRLTVL.

This clonotype was found many times. This chain joins TRBV6-5 and TRBJ1-4, with D possibly TRBD1 on 5 matching bases. Germline V gene lookup returns CDR1 MNHEY and CDR2 SVGAGI. V lost 4 bases and J lost 3, with 12 bases in between. The CDR3 length is 15 residues. The chain's CDR3 is CASSSQGRANEKLFF. In nucleotides, the CDR3 is TGTGCCAGCAGTTCGCAGGGTCGGGCTAATGAAAAACTGTTTTTT.

In this sample, this clonotype turned up many times. The gene calls are TRBV6-6 and TRBJ1-5; D perhaps matches TRBD1 (5 bases). The V end lost 5 bases, the J end lost 5 bases, and 16 bases lay between the germline ends. Germline loops: CDR1 MNHNY, CDR2 SVGAGI (reference sequence). CDR3 length equals 15 residues. The CDR3: CASSRPSGGDQPQHF. In nucleotides, the CDR3 is TGTGCCAGCAGTAGACCCTCGGGGGGAGATCAGCCCCAGCATTTT.

The table lists this clonotype with many counts. The V gene is TRBV10-3, the J gene TRBJ2-1; D remains unclear. CDR3 length equals 11 residues. V lost 10 bases, J lost 7 bases, and 11 bases lay in between. Per the germline V gene, CDR1 is ENHRY and CDR2 is SYGVKD. CDR3 DNA: TGTGCCAACGGACCGTTGAATGAGCAGTTCTTC. This sequence encodes CANGPLNEQFF.

Comment on this clonotype: The germline gene is not matched at one end of the junction; a read error may be the cause. The chain's CDR3 is CASSREPKGLLYGYTF. The CDR3 bases are TGTGCCAGCAGCAGAGAACCAAAGGGTCTTCTCTATGGCTACACCTTC. The rearrangement links TRBV5-1 to TRBJ1-2, with D unresolved. In germline, CDR1 is SGHRS, CDR2 YFSETQ. This CDR3 region has 16 residues.

This clonotype has a count of ten or more. The CDR3 DNA reads TGTGCCAGCCTTAGACAGGGTGAGACCCAGTACTTC. Translating gives CASLRQGETQYF. This sequence joins TRBV19 and TRBJ2-5, with 7 bases matching TRBD1. J was trimmed by 5 bases and V by 9 bases; bases with no gene match: 6. This CDR3 comprises 12 residues. CDR1 is LNHDA, CDR2 SQIVND, per germline (reference sequence). Variable domain in full (rest from reference TRBV19 and TRBJ2-5): DGGITQSPKYLFRKEGQNVTLSCEQNLNHDAMYWYRQDPGQGLRLIYYSQIVNDFQKGDIAEGYSVSREKKESFPLTVTSAQKNPTAFYLCASLRQGETQYFGPGTRLLVL.

This clonotype was seen repeatedly, ten times or more. The V gene is TRBV4-1, the J gene TRBJ2-1; 8 bases align to TRBD1. V shed 3 bases, J shed 10 bases, and the junction held 8 bases outside the gene matches. CDR1 is MGHRA and CDR2 is YSYEKL in the germline V gene. The CDR3 spans 14 residues. The CDR3 is CASSQPGQGWEQFF. CDR3 nucleotide sequence: TGCGCCAGCAGCCAGCCAGGACAGGGTTGGGAGCAGTTCTTC.

At least ten counts were recorded for this clonotype. This chain uses TRBV11-2 with TRBJ2-3, with D perhaps assigned TRBD1 or TRBD2 (5 bases each). Trimming took 5 bases from V and 8 from J, leaving 11 bases between them. Looked up from germline, CDR1 is SGHAT and CDR2 is FQNNGV. The CDR3 consists of 12 residues. In nucleotides, the CDR3 is TGTGCCAGCAGCCTATCTGGGGGTACGCAGTATTTT. As protein: CASSLSGGTQYF.

This clonotype was picked up a small number of times. The chain links TRBV20-1 to TRBJ1-1; D unresolved. V gave up 0 bases and J gave up 4 bases, with 15 bases separating them. Germline CDR1 DFQATT, CDR2 SNEGSKA (reference sequence). The CDR3 is made up of 15 amino acids. CDR3 nucleotides: TGCAGTGCTAGAGATATATCGACCAGGACCACTGAAGCTTTCTTT. It is translated as CSARDISTRTTEAFF.

The chain links TRBV10-3 to TRBJ2-1, with D maybe TRBD1 (5 bases). CDR3 length: 14 amino acids. Germline loops: CDR1 ENHRY, CDR2 SYGVKD. Trimming removed 0 bases from V and 9 bases from J, with 12 bases in between. CDR3 bases: TGTGCCATCAGTGAGTCGAACGACAGTGCTGAGCAGTTCTTC. Amino acids: CAISESNDSAEQFF.

This clonotype was detected ten times or more. V usage is TRBV11-2 and J usage is TRBJ2-4; D perhaps matches TRBD2 (6 bases). The CDR3 has 15 amino acids. V shed 5 bases and J shed 2 bases, with 13 bases lying between them. Germline CDR1 is SGHAT and CDR2 is FQNNGV. The CDR3: CASSTQEGPKNIQYF. The CDR3 DNA follows: TGTGCCAGCAGCACCCAGGAGGGGCCCAAAAACATTCAGTACTTC.

This clonotype was counted between two and nine times. The chain couples TRBV15 to TRBJ1-1; D may be TRBD1 (6 bases). Trimming shortened V by 1 base and J by 5 bases, and 14 bases separated the two germline ends. Germline-derived CDR1 and CDR2 are LNHNV and YYDKDF (reference sequence). There are 15 residues in the CDR3. The CDR3 here is CATSRAGGPRTEAFF. As DNA, the CDR3 is TGTGCCACCAGCAGAGCGGGGGGGCCGAGGACTGAAGCTTTCTTT.

The CDR3 nucleotides are TGTGCCAGCAGCTTAGCCCCACAGGGGGATAGATCCTATAATTCACCCCTCCACTTT. This codes for CASSLAPQGDRSYNSPLHF. J is TRBJ1-6 and V is TRBV7-6; 8 bases map to TRBD1. Germline V CDR1 and CDR2: SGHVS, FNYEAQ. V shed 0 bases, J shed 1 base, and the junction held 8 bases outside the gene matches. This CDR3 region has 19 residues.

This clonotype showed up many times. The rearrangement joins TRBV20-1 to TRBJ2-1; 7 bases match TRBD1. CDR3 size: 13 residues. V shed 6 bases and J 2 bases; nucleotides not matched to a gene: 4. Germline V CDR1 and CDR2: DFQATT, SNEGSKA (reference sequence). This CDR3 is CSAAGTAYNEQFF. The DNA for the CDR3 is TGCAGTGCGGCCGGGACAGCCTACAATGAGCAGTTCTTC.

The chain carries TRBV12-1 and TRBJ2-7. TRBV12-1 is marked as a pseudogene. The length of the CDR3 is 14 residues. In DNA, the CDR3 is TGTGCCAGCAGCTTCGTGGGAGAAGCCTACGAGCAGTACGTC. It encodes CASSFVGEAYEQYV.

This clonotype was picked up many times. The genes are TRBV4-1 and TRBJ2-2; D gene ambiguous. There are 14 residues in the CDR3. Germline V lookup: CDR1 MGHRA, CDR2 YSYEKL. The V and J ends lost 0 bases and 5 bases respectively, with 7 bases between them. CDR3 sequence: CASSQDARTGELFF. In nucleotides, the CDR3 is TGCGCCAGCAGCCAAGACGCACGAACCGGGGAGCTGTTTTTT.

Concerning this clonotype: With a much larger clone just one base away, this may be a read error. The chain links TRBV24-1 to TRBJ2-1; the match to TRBD1 covers 7 bases. The CDR3 runs to 22 residues. Germline V gives CDR1 KGHDR, CDR2 SFDVKD. The CDR3 loop is CATSGVFDKKDRDPKSYHEQFF. For the CDR3, the DNA is TGTGCCACCAGTGGTGTATTCGATAAAAAAGACAGGGACCCTAAATCCTACCATGAGCAGTTCTTC.

This clonotype was detected many times. V and J are TRBV2 and TRBJ1-4, with D hard to call. The germline V gene encodes CDR1 SNHLY and CDR2 FYNNEI. Trimming removed 7 bases from V and 3 bases from J, with 12 bases in between. The CDR3 contains 14 residues. The CDR3, as DNA: TGTGCCAGCAAGGAGGCGTCCTCTAATGAAAAACTGTTTTTT. Its translation is CASKEASSNEKLFF.

With regard to this clonotype: Given a much more abundant clone one base away, this may be a read error. V is TRBV6-1 and J is TRBJ1-2; 11 bases align to TRBD1. The CDR3 runs 13 residues. Germline values: CDR1 MNHNS, CDR2 SASEGT. The CDR3 sequence: CASSVGQGDGCTF. Written as DNA, the CDR3 is TGTGCCAGCAGTGTGGGACAGGGGGATGGCTGCACCTTC.

This clonotype was detected ten times or more. The chain combines TRBV5-5 with TRBJ1-4, with 7 bases matching TRBD1. CDR1 SGHKS and CDR2 YYEKEE come from the germline V gene (reference sequence). V lost 3 bases to trimming and J lost 10 bases; unmatched junction nucleotides: 12. The CDR3 runs 15 residues. The CDR3 region has the DNA TGTGCCAGCAGCTCACCAGACAGGGCCCTAGGAAAACTGTTTTTT. It is translated as CASSSPDRALGKLFF.

This clonotype was counted ten times or more. The rearrangement joins TRBV14 to TRBJ2-3; D gene uncertain. Deletions cut 0 bases from V and 7 bases from J, with 2 bases between. Germline CDR1 and CDR2: SGHDN and FVKESK. The CDR3 has 11 amino acids. This CDR3 reads CASSQDYTQYF. The CDR3 DNA follows: TGTGCCAGCAGCCAAGACTATACGCAGTATTTT. The full variable domain, rest sourced from reference TRBV14 and TRBJ2-3, is EAGVTQFPSHSVIEKGQTVTLRCDPISGHDNLYWYRRVMGKEIKFLLHFVKESKQDESGMPNNRFLAERTGGTYSTLKVQPAELEDSGVYFCASSQDYTQYFGPGTRLTVL.

The chain recombines TRBV6-4 with TRBJ2-5, with 11 bases matching TRBD2. The CDR3 length is 14 residues. The V gene's germline CDR1 is MRHNA and CDR2 SNTAGT. Trimming removed 6 bases from V and 5 bases from J; junction bases left unmatched: 5. CDR3 nucleotide sequence: TGTGCCAGCAGCACTAGCGGGGGATCGGAGACCCAGTACTTC. Translating gives CASSTSGGSETQYF.

The chain combines TRBV10-3 with TRBJ2-7; 8 positions agree with TRBD1. The CDR3 runs 15 residues. The germline V gene has CDR1 ENHRY and CDR2 SYGVKD. The V gene end was trimmed by 8 bases and the J gene end by 3 bases; junction bases not matched to a gene: 12. The CDR3, as DNA: TGTGCCATCGTGGGGGGACAGGTAGAAGACTACGAGCAGTACGTC. It yields the protein CAIVGGQVEDYEQYV.

This clonotype has a count of ten or more. This sequence joins TRBV12-3 or TRBV12-4 and TRBJ2-5; no firm D call. Trimming took off 2 bases at V and 8 bases at J, with 18 bases between the two ends. The CDR3 sequence is 15 residues long. CDR3 in DNA: TGTGCCAGCAGTTTAAATGGGCAGACGGAGAGAACCCAGTACTTC. Its translation is CASSLNGQTERTQYF.

This clonotype has a count of ten or more. The V gene is TRBV19, the J gene TRBJ1-2; D not certain. The germline gives CDR1 LNHDA, CDR2 SQIVND (reference sequence). This CDR3 contains 13 residues. With 2 bases removed from V and 4 bases from J, the gap between germline ends came to 8 bases. CDR3 nucleotide sequence: TGTGCCAGTAGTATAATGGGCGTCTATGGCTACACCTTC. This gives the protein CASSIMGVYGYTF.

This clonotype was observed many times. The chain uses TRBV5-1 and TRBJ2-1, with 13 bases fitting TRBD2. CDR1 is SGHRS and CDR2 is YFSETQ in the germline V gene. V shed 4 bases, J shed 4 bases, and the junction held 8 bases outside the gene matches. The CDR3 has 17 amino acids. CDR3 in DNA: TGCGCCAGCAGCCCCGAACTAGCGGGGGGGATATACAATGAGCAGTTCTTC. Amino acid sequence: CASSPELAGGIYNEQFF.

This clonotype was seen many times. Given a much more abundant clone one base away, this may be a read error. The DNA is omitted, as the CDR3 cannot be located on it reliably, and the CDR3 follows TCRdb's listing. The rearrangement links TRBV9 to TRBJ2-5; the listed D gene, TRBD1, was not tested against the DNA. From germline, CDR1 is SGDLS and CDR2 YYNGEE. The CDR3 is made up of 15 amino acids, end residues included. The CDR3 sequence: CASSVGGGAQETPYF.

In the case of this clonotype: This sequence may be a read error, since a much larger clone differs from it by one base. In DNA form, the CDR3 reads TGTGCCAGCCCACCAGACTCTGGAAACACCATATATTTT. It translates to CASPPDSGNTIYF. The V gene is TRBV18, the J gene TRBJ1-3, with D hard to call. The CDR3 has 13 amino acids. In germline, CDR1 is KGHSH, CDR2 LQKENI.